One and the same sample provided the 22 T cell receptor beta chains below, sequenced in a study of shared T cell receptors in the human thymus. Generated by immunoSEQ multiplex PCR, the TCRdb table keeps only in-frame clones and is missing some. The sample lists fewer than 700,000 clones, around 87% occurring once. The same data also went into a second study, on human thymus T cells.

Material: thymocytes. The receptors originated from a boy under two years old with a congenital heart defect.

The chain couples TRBV11-2 to TRBJ2-6; possibly TRBD1 for D (5 bases). The CDR3 is 18 residues long. V dropped 1 base and J dropped 1 base, with 14 bases sitting between them. CDR1 and CDR2 from the germline V gene are SGHAT and FQNNGV. DNA of the CDR3: TGTGCCAGCAGCTTAGTACAGGAGCAAATGTCTGGGGCCAACGTCCTGACTTTC. It codes for CASSLVQEQMSGANVLTF. Filled out from reference TRBV11-2 and TRBJ2-6, the complete variable domain reads EAGVAQSPRYKIIEKRQSVAFWCNPISGHATLYWYQQILGQGPKLLIQFQNNGVVDDSQLPKDRFSAERLKGVDSTLKIQPAKLEDSAVYLCASSLVQEQMSGANVLTFGAGSRLTVL.

The chain employs TRBV4-3 and TRBJ2-5; TRBD1 agrees at 8 bases. Trimming removed 0 bases from V and 3 bases from J; junction bases left unmatched: 12. The CDR3 extends over 18 amino acids. CDR1 LGHNA and CDR2 YSLEER come from the germline V gene. CDR3 nucleotides: TGCGCCAGCAGCCAAGACCCCCAGCCCCCGACAGGGGAAGAGACCCAGTACTTC. Translation gives CASSQDPQPPTGEETQYF.

V usage is TRBV5-5 and J usage is TRBJ2-7, with TRBD1 identical over 10 bases. CDR3 size: 15 residues. V lost 0 bases to trimming and J lost 3 bases; unmatched junction nucleotides: 3. Germline-derived CDR1 and CDR2 are SGHKS and YYEKEE (reference sequence). The CDR3 here is CASSLVGTGDYEQYF. CDR3 nucleotides: TGTGCCAGCAGCTTGGTTGGGACAGGGGACTACGAGCAGTACTTC.

The rearrangement joins TRBV6-5 to TRBJ2-7; 7 positions agree with TRBD1. This CDR3 region has 14 residues. Germline CDR1 is MNHEY and CDR2 is SVGAGI. Unmatched junction bases numbered 4, after V lost 5 bases and J lost 0 bases. CDR3 bases: TGTGCCAGCAGTCCTAGACAGGGCTCCTACGAGCAGTACTTC. Translated: CASSPRQGSYEQYF.

V is TRBV5-1 and J is TRBJ1-1; D ambiguous. Trimming shortened V by 0 bases and J by 0 bases, and 12 bases separated the two germline ends. CDR1 is SGHRS, CDR2 YFSETQ, per germline. The CDR3 consists of 16 residues. The CDR3 loop reads CASSLAGKGVNTEAFF. In DNA, the CDR3 is TGCGCCAGCAGCTTGGCCGGGAAAGGAGTGAACACTGAAGCTTTCTTT.

This clone was picked up one time. The chain is built from TRBV5-6 and TRBJ1-6; 7 bases are a match to TRBD1. CDR3 length: 14 amino acids. The V and J ends lost 2 bases and 7 bases, in that order; junction bases with no gene match: 3. Germline V gives CDR1 SGHDT, CDR2 YYEEEE. The CDR3 spells CASSFRDSNSPLHF. In nucleotides, the CDR3 is TGTGCCAGCAGCTTCCGGGACAGCAATTCACCCCTCCACTTT.

The chain has TRBV7-3 and TRBJ2-7, with 8 bases aligning to TRBD1. Germline values: CDR1 SGHTA, CDR2 FQGTGA. The CDR3 has 15 amino acids. V lost 8 bases and J lost 1; bases outside the gene matches: 10. CDR3 amino acids: CASSCPGTGSYEQYF. CDR3 DNA: TGTGCCAGCTCCTGCCCCGGGACAGGATCCTACGAGCAGTACTTC.

This clone came up once. V is TRBV12-5 and J is TRBJ2-7; 7 bases map to TRBD1. The CDR3 is made up of 15 amino acids. V was pared by 0 bases and J by 3 bases, with 5 bases of the junction left unmatched. CDR1 and CDR2 from the germline V gene are LGHNT and FRNRAP. The CDR3 DNA reads as TGTGCTAGTGGTTTGGTCCCCGGGACAGTCTACGAGCAGTACTTC. It encodes CASGLVPGTVYEQYF.

This chain connects TRBV5-8 to TRBJ1-2, with 8 positions matching TRBD1. The germline CDR1 and CDR2 sequences are SGHTS and YDEGEE. V trimming: 4 bases; J trimming: 7 bases; junction bases outside the gene matches: 18. The CDR3 totals 17 residues. This chain's CDR3 is CASSPKSGTGWLCGYTF. CDR3 coding DNA: TGTGCCAGCAGCCCTAAAAGTGGGACAGGATGGCTTTGTGGCTACACCTTC.

The V call is TRBV27, the J call TRBJ2-3, with a weak D call TRBD2 (5 bases). CDR3 length: 12 amino acids. The germline V gene encodes CDR1 MNHEY and CDR2 SMNVEV (reference sequence). Trimming took 7 bases from V and 1 from J, leaving 6 bases between them. The CDR3 sequence: CASMGGTDTQYF. The CDR3 DNA follows: TGTGCCAGCATGGGAGGCACAGATACGCAGTATTTT.

The CDR3 loop is CASSFRDRFGYEQYF. The CDR3, as DNA: TGTGCCAGCAGCTTCCGCGACAGGTTCGGCTACGAGCAGTACTTC. V usage is TRBV5-8 and J usage is TRBJ2-7; D is perhaps TRBD1 (6 bases). Germline CDR1 reads SGHTS; CDR2 reads YDEGEE. The CDR3 extends over 15 amino acids. The V end lost 2 bases, the J end lost 3 bases, and 15 bases lay between the germline ends.

The count of this clone is one. J is TRBJ2-5 and V is TRBV11-2, with a tentative D call TRBD2 (6 bases). The CDR3 length is 15 residues. CDR1 and CDR2 (germline): SGHAT, FQNNGV. Trimming took 1 base from V and 2 from J, leaving 11 bases between them. The CDR3: CASSLVPGLQETQYF. The CDR3 region has the DNA TGTGCCAGCAGCTTAGTGCCGGGACTTCAAGAGACCCAGTACTTC.

Remarks on this clone: Its ends do not fully match the called genes, so a read error is possible. The sample carries other DNA sequences with the same CDR3. The chain uses TRBV5-1 and TRBJ2-7; 9 bases map to TRBD1. Germline V gene lookup returns CDR1 SGHRS and CDR2 YFSETQ. The CDR3 length is 15 residues. The CDR3 reads CASSFGTGSSYEQYF. CDR3 DNA sequence: TGCGCCAGCAGCTTTGGGACAGGGAGCTCCTACGAACAGTACTTC. Full variable domain (remainder filled in from reference TRBV5-1 and TRBJ2-7): KAGVTQTPRYLIKTRGQQVTLSCSPISGHRSVSWYQQTPGQGLQFLFEYFSETQRNKGNFPGRFSGRQFSNSRSEMNVSTLELGDSALYLCASSFGTGSSYEQYFGPGTRLTVT.

The chain joins TRBV5-1 to TRBJ2-7; 8 positions agree with TRBD1. Germline CDR1 SGHRS, CDR2 YFSETQ. V shed 4 bases and J 2 bases; nucleotides not matched to a gene: 8. The CDR3 has 15 amino acids. In DNA, the CDR3 is TGCGCCAGCAGCAGTGACAGGGGCCCAACCTACGAGCAGTACTTC. Protein: CASSSDRGPTYEQYF.

The genes are TRBV4-3 and TRBJ2-7; no clear D. Trimming cost V 1 base and J 0 bases, with 13 bases left between them. The CDR3 contains 16 residues. Germline CDR1 LGHNA, CDR2 YSLEER. Here the CDR3 DNA reads TGCGCCAGCAGCCAAGTGAGGCACGGTGCCTCCTACGAGCAGTACTTC. Its translation is CASSQVRHGASYEQYF.

The chain combines TRBV18 with TRBJ2-2, with TRBD2 matching 8 bases. The CDR3 runs to 17 residues. Trimming took 3 bases from V and 7 from J; bases not matched to a gene: 13. Germline CDR1 reads KGHSH; CDR2 reads LQKENI. The CDR3 loop reads CASSPLRRREADGELFF. The CDR3 coding sequence is TGTGCCAGCTCACCCCTCCGAAGGCGGGAGGCGGACGGGGAGCTGTTTTTT.

The chain combines TRBV4-3 with TRBJ2-1; possibly TRBD2 for D (6 bases). The germline gives CDR1 LGHNA, CDR2 YSLEER. The V gene lost 0 bases and the J gene lost 0 bases, with 15 bases spanning the gap. This CDR3 spans 18 amino acids. The CDR3: CASSQDFYRESSYNEQFF. The CDR3 DNA sequence: TGCGCCAGCAGCCAAGATTTTTACCGGGAGAGCTCCTACAATGAGCAGTTCTTC.

This sequence joins TRBV13 and TRBJ2-3; D may be TRBD2 (5 bases). The germline gives CDR1 PRHDT, CDR2 FYEKMQ (reference sequence). The CDR3 has 12 amino acids. Between the trimmed V and J ends, which lost 3 bases and 8 bases, there was a span of 9 bases. For the CDR3, the DNA is TGTGCCAGCAGCTTGATCCGGGGTACGCAGTATTTT. Its protein product is CASSLIRGTQYF.

This sequence joins TRBV4-2 and TRBJ2-7; 11 nucleotides match TRBD2. The CDR3 extends over 17 amino acids. With 1 base clipped from V and 2 bases from J, the junction kept 7 bases outside the gene matches. The V gene's germline CDR1 is LGHNA and CDR2 YNFKEQ. The chain's CDR3 is CASSQALAGGRTYEQYF. DNA of the CDR3: TGTGCCAGCAGCCAAGCCCTAGCGGGAGGACGGACCTACGAGCAGTACTTC.

The gene calls are TRBV6-1 and TRBJ1-2; 8 bases line up with TRBD1. Germline V gives CDR1 MNHNS, CDR2 SASEGT. There are 16 residues in the CDR3. Trimming removed 2 bases from V and 2 bases from J; junction bases left unmatched: 7. CDR3: CASSECPGGDNYGYTF. The CDR3 nucleotides are TGTGCCAGCAGTGAATGTCCAGGGGGCGACAACTATGGCTACACCTTC.

J is TRBJ1-4 and V is TRBV9; possibly TRBD1 for D (6 bases). This CDR3 contains 14 residues. Trimming took off 4 bases at V and 6 bases at J, with 13 bases between the two ends. Germline CDR1 SGDLS, CDR2 YYNGEE. Here the CDR3 reads CASSLGTKDEKLFF. The DNA of the CDR3 is TGTGCCAGCAGCCTCGGGACAAAAGATGAAAAACTGTTTTTT.

V is TRBV9 and J is TRBJ1-4; 7 nucleotides line up with TRBD1. The CDR3 totals 16 residues. J lost 10 bases, V lost 3 bases, and 15 bases had no gene match. The germline gives CDR1 SGDLS, CDR2 YYNGEE. The CDR3 nucleotides read TGTGCCAGCAGCGACCGGCCGAGACAGGGAATGGCAAAACTGTTTTTT. It specifies CASSDRPRQGMAKLFF.